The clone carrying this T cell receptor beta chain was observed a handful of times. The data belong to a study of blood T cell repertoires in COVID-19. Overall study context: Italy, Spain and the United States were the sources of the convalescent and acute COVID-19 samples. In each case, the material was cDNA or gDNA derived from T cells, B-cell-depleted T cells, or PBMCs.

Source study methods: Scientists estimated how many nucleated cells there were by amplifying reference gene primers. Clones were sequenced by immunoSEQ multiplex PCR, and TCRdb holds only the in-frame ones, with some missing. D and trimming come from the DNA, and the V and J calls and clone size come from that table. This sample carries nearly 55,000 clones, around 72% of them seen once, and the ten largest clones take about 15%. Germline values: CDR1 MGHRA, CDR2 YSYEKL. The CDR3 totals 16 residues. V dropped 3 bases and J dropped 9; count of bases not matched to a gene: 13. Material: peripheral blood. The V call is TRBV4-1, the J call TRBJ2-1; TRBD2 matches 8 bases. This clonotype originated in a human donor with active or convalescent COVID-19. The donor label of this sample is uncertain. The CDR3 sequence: CASSHAPGRAPGEQFF. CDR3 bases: TGCGCCAGCAGCCACGCGCCCGGGAGGGCCCCAGGTGAGCAGTTCTTC.